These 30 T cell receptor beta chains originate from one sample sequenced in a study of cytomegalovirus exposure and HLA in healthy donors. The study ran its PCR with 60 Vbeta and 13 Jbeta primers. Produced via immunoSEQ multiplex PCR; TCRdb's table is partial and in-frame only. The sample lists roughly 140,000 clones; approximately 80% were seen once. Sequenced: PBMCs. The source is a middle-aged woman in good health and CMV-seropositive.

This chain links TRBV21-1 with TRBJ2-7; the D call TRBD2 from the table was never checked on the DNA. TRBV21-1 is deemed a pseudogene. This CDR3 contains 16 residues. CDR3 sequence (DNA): TGTGCCAGCAGCAAATCGGAGCGGGAGTTTTCCTACGAGCAGTACTTC. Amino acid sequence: CASSKSEREFSYEQYF.

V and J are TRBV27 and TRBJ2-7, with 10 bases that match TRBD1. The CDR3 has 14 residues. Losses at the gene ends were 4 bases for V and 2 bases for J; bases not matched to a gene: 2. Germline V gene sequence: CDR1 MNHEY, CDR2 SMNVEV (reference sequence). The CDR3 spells CASSWGTGAYEQYF. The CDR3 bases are TGTGCCAGCAGTTGGGGGACAGGGGCCTACGAGCAGTACTTC.

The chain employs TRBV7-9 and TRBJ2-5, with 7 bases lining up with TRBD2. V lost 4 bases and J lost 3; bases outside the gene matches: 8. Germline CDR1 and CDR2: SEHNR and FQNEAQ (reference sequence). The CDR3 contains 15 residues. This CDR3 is CASSSWMGGEETQYF. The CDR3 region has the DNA TGTGCCAGCAGCTCCTGGATGGGGGGGGAAGAGACCCAGTACTTC.

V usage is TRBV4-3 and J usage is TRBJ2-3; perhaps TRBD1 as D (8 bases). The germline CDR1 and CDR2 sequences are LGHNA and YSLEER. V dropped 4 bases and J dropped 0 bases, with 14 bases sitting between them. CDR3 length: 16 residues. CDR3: CASSLHRGGSTDTQYF. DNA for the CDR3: TGCGCCAGCAGCCTCCACAGGGGGGGAAGCACAGATACGCAGTATTTT.

The CDR3, as DNA: TGTGCCTGGAGTGTACCCTGGGGGGTCTCTGGAAACACCATATATTTT. This codes for CAWSVPWGVSGNTIYF. This chain joins TRBV30 and TRBJ1-3; a possible D gene is TRBD1 (5 bases). CDR3 length: 16 amino acids. CDR1 GTSNPN and CDR2 SVGIG come from the germline V gene (reference sequence). V lost 0 bases, J lost 0 bases, and 12 bases lay in between.

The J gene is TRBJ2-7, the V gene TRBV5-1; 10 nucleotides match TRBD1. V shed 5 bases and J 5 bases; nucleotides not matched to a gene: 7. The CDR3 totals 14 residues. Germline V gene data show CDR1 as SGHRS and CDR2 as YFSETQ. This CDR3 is CASRTGTGVDEQYF. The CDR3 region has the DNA TGCGCCAGCAGAACCGGGACAGGGGTCGACGAGCAGTACTTC.

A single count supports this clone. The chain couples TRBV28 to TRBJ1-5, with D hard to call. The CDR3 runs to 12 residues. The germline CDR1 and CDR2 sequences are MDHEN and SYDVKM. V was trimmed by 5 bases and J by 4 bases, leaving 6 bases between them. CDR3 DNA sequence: TGTGCCAGCAGTCAGTTAAATCAGCCCCAGCATTTT. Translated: CASSQLNQPQHF. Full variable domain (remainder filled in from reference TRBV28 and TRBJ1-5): DVKVTQSSRYLVKRTGEKVFLECVQDMDHENMFWYRQDPGLGLRLIYFSYDVKMKEKGDIPEGYSVSREKKERFSLILESASTNQTSMYLCASSQLNQPQHFGDGTRLSIL.

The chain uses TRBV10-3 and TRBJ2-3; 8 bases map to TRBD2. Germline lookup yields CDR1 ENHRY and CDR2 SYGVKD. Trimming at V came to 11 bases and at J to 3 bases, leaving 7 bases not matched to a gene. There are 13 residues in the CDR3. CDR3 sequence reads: CAYQRETTDTQYF. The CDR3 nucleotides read TGTGCCTACCAGCGGGAGACGACAGATACGCAGTATTTT.

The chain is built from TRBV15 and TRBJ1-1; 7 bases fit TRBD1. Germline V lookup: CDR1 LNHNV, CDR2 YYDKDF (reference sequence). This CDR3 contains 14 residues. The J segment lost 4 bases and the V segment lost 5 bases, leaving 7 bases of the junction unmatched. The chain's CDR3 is CATSFRQGGTEAFF. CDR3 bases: TGTGCCACCAGCTTCCGACAGGGTGGCACTGAAGCTTTCTTT.

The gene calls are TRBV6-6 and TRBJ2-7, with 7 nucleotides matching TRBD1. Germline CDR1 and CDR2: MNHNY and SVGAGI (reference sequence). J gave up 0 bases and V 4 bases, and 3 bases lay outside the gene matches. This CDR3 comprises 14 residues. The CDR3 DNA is TGTGCCAGCAGTTTAGGGGACAGCTCCTACGAGCAGTACTTC. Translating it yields CASSLGDSSYEQYF.

In DNA, the CDR3 is TGCAGTGCTAACAGGGGGCGGGAGTTCTTC. Protein sequence: CSANRGREFF. The rearrangement links TRBV20-1 to TRBJ2-1, with 9 bases aligning to TRBD1. Germline lookup yields CDR1 DFQATT and CDR2 SNEGSKA (reference sequence). CDR3 length equals 10 residues. V lost 4 bases, J lost 14 bases, and 3 bases stayed unmatched.

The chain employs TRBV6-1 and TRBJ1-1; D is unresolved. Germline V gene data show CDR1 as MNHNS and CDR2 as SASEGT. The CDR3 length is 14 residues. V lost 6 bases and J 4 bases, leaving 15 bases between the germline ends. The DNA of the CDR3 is TGTGCCAGCAGAGACTCCCCGGGTGGCACTGAAGCTTTCTTT. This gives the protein CASRDSPGGTEAFF.

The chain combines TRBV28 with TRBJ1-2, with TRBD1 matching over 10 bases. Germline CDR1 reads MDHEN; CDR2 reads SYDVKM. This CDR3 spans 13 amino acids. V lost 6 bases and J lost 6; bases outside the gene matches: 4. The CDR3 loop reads CASRKTGGDGYTF. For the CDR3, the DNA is TGTGCCAGCAGGAAGACAGGGGGCGATGGCTACACCTTC.

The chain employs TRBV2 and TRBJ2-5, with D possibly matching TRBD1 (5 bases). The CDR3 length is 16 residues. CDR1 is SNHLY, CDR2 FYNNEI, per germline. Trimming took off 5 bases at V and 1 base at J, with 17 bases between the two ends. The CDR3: CASSIPPDSPQETQYF. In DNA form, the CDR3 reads TGTGCCAGCAGTATCCCTCCCGACAGTCCCCAAGAGACCCAGTACTTC.

The CDR3 reads CASSHRSGGAYEQYF. The CDR3 DNA is TGTGCCAGCAGCCATAGAAGCGGGGGGGCCTACGAGCAGTACTTC. The chain has TRBV7-2 and TRBJ2-7, with 10 bases lining up with TRBD2. Germline V lookup: CDR1 SGHTA, CDR2 FQGNSA. This CDR3 comprises 15 residues. Losses at the gene ends were 5 bases for V and 2 bases for J; bases not matched to a gene: 6.

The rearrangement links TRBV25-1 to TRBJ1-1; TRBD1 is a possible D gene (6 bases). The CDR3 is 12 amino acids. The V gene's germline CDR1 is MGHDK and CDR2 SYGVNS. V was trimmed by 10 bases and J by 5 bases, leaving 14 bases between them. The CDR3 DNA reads TGTGCCACGCAGTGGGGGCGAACTGAAGCTTTCTTT. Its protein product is CATQWGRTEAFF.

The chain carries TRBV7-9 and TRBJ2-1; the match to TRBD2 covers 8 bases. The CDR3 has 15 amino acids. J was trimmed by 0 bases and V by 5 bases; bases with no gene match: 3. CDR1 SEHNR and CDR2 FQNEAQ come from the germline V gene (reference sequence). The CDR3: CASSPTSVSYNEQFF. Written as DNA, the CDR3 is TGTGCCAGCAGCCCGACTAGCGTCTCCTACAATGAGCAGTTCTTC.

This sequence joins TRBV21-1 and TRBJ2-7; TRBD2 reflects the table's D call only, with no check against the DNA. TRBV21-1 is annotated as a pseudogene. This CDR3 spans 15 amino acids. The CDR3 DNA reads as TGTGCCAGCAGCACCACGACCGGGGTTCTGTACGAGCAGTACTTC. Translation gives CASSTTTGVLYEQYF.

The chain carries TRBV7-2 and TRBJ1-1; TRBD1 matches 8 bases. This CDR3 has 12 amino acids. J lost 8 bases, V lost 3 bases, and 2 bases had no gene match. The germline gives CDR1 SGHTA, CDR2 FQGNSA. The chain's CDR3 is CASSFRDREAFF. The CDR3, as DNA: TGTGCCAGCAGCTTCCGGGACAGGGAAGCTTTCTTT.

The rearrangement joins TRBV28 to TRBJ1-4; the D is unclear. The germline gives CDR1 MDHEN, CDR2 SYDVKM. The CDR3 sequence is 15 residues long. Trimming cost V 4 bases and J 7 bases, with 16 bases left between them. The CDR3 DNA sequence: TGTGCCAGCAGTTGGGGTTTGACGGGAGGTGAAAAACTGTTTTTT. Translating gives CASSWGLTGGEKLFF.

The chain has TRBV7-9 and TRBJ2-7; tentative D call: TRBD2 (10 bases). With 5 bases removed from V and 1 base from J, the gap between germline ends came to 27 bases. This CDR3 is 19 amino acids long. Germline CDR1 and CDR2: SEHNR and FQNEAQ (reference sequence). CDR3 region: CASSLTGGGLAGESYEQYF. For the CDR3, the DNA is TGTGCCAGCAGCCTTACAGGGGGCGGGCTAGCGGGAGAGTCCTACGAGCAGTACTTC.

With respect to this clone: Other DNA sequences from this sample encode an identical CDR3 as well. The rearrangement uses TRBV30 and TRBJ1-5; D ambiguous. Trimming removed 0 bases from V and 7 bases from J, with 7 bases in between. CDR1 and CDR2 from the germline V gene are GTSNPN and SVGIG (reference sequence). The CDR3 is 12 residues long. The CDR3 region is CAWSVGGQPQHF. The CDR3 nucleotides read TGTGCCTGGAGTGTAGGAGGGCAGCCCCAGCATTTT.

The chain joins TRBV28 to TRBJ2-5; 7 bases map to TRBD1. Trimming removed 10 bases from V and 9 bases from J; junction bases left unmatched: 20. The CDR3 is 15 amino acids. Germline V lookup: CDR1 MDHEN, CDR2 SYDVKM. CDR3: CATREWGQSSRAQYF. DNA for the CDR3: TGTGCCACAAGGGAATGGGGACAGTCGTCGAGGGCCCAGTACTTC. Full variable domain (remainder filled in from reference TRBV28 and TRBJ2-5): DVKVTQSSRYLVKRTGEKVFLECVQDMDHENMFWYRQDPGLGLRLIYFSYDVKMKEKGDIPEGYSVSREKKERFSLILESASTNQTSMYLCATREWGQSSRAQYFGPGTRLLVL.

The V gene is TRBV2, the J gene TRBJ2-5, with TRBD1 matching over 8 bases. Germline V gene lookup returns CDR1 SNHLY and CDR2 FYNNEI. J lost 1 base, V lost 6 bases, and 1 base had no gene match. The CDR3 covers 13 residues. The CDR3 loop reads CASSRGLQETQYF. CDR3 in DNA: TGTGCCAGCAGCAGGGGGCTCCAAGAGACCCAGTACTTC.

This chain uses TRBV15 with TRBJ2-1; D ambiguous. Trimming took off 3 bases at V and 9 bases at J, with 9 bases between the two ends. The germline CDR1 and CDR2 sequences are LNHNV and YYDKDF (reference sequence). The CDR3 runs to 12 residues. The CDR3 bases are TGTGCCACCAGCAGGTCGGTGAGTGAGCAGTTCTTC. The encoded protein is CATSRSVSEQFF.

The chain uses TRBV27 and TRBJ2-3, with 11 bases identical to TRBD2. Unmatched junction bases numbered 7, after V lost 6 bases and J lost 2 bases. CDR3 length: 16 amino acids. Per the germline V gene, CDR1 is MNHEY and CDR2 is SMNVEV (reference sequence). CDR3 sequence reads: CASSPLAGGTTDTQYF. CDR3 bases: TGTGCCAGCAGCCCATTAGCGGGAGGGACCACAGATACGCAGTATTTT.

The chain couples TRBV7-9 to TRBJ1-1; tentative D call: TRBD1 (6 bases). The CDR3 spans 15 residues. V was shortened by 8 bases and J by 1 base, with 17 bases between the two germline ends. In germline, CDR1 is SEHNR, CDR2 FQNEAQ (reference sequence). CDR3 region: CASDRTGSGNTEAFF. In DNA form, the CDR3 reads TGTGCCAGCGACCGAACAGGGTCGGGGAACACTGAAGCTTTCTTT.

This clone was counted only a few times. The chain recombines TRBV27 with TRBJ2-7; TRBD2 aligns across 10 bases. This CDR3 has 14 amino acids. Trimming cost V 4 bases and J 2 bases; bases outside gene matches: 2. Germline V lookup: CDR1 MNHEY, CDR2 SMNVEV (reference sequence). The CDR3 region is CASSYTSGAYEQYF. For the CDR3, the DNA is TGTGCCAGCAGTTATACTAGCGGGGCCTACGAGCAGTACTTC.

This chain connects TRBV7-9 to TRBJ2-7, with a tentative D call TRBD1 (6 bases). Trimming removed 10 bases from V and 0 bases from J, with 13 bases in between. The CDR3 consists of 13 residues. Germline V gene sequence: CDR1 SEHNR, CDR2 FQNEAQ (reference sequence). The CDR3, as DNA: TGTGCCAACAACCGGGACACCTCCTACGAGCAGTACTTC. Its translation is CANNRDTSYEQYF.

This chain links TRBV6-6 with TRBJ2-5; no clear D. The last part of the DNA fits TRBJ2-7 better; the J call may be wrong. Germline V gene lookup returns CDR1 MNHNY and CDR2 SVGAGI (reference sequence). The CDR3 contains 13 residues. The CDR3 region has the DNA TGTGCCAGCACCTCCCGACAATCCTACGAGCAGTACTTC. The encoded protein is CASTSRQSYEQYF.